A single sample is the source of the 29 T cell receptor beta chains below, sequenced in a study of cytomegalovirus exposure and HLA in healthy donors. The primer mix had 60 Vbeta and 13 Jbeta primers. Using immunoSEQ multiplex PCR, the repertoire was profiled, and TCRdb retains in-frame clones only, with some absent. The table records 150,000 to 200,000 clones, roughly 79% of them present only once. Sequenced material: PBMCs. The receptors shown here come from a man aged 30 to 45 in good health and CMV-seronegative.

The count of this clone is one. This chain uses TRBV4-3 with TRBJ1-2; D not resolved. The V gene's germline CDR1 is LGHNA and CDR2 YSLEER. Trimming cost V 0 bases and J 7 bases, with 18 bases left between them. CDR3 length equals 16 residues. CDR3 bases: TGCGCCAGCAGCCAAGATTTGCAGAGGGATTATGGTGGCTACACCTTC. Encoded protein: CASSQDLQRDYGGYTF.

The chain recombines TRBV5-1 with TRBJ1-2, with TRBD1 matching 7 bases. Germline trimming cut 0 bases from V and 4 bases from J; bases unmatched to any gene: 3. The CDR3 extends over 14 amino acids. The V gene's germline CDR1 is SGHRS and CDR2 YFSETQ. The CDR3 DNA is TGCGCCAGCAGCTTGGGGCCAGGGGGCTATGGCTACACCTTC. Amino acids: CASSLGPGGYGYTF.

This clone occurred a few times. V usage is TRBV7-2 and J usage is TRBJ1-1; D is possibly TRBD1 (5 bases). Germline V CDR1 and CDR2: SGHTA, FQGNSA. Trimming left V 7 bases short and J 2 bases short, with 17 bases between. This CDR3 comprises 15 residues. The CDR3 protein is CASTLSGGVNTEAFF. As DNA, the CDR3 is TGTGCCAGCACCCTTAGTGGGGGGGTAAACACTGAAGCTTTCTTT. The full variable domain, in which reference TRBV7-2 and TRBJ1-1 provide the parts outside the CDR3, is GAGVSQSPSNKVTEKGKDVELRCDPISGHTALYWYRQSLGQGLEFLIYFQGNSAPDKSGLPSDRFSAERTGGSVSTLTIQRTQQEDSAVYLCASTLSGGVNTEAFFGQGTRLTVV.

The V call is TRBV18, the J call TRBJ1-1; D gene ambiguous. The CDR3 consists of 17 residues. Germline CDR1 and CDR2: KGHSH and LQKENI. With 0 bases removed from V and 7 bases from J, the gap between germline ends came to 21 bases. CDR3 DNA: TGTGCCAGCTCACCACCGGGAGGTTTCGGGCCGGGATTTGAAGCTTTCTTT. It specifies CASSPPGGFGPGFEAFF.

The CDR3 loop reads CASSASSGGTSTDTQYF. The CDR3 DNA is TGTGCCAGCAGCGCCTCTAGCGGGGGGACTAGCACAGATACGCAGTATTTT. This chain uses TRBV9 with TRBJ2-3; 11 nucleotides align to TRBD2. V gave up 3 bases and J gave up 0 bases; unmatched junction bases: 6. Germline assignment: CDR1 SGDLS and CDR2 YYNGEE. The CDR3 spans 17 residues.

The chain has TRBV19 and TRBJ2-7; TRBD1 matches at 7 bases. V shed 1 base, J shed 0 bases, and the junction held 9 bases outside the gene matches. The V gene's germline CDR1 is LNHDA and CDR2 SQIVND (reference sequence). This CDR3 has 17 amino acids. CDR3 in DNA: TGTGCCAGTAGTATAGGAGGAGGACAGGCCCTCTCCTACGAGCAGTACTTC. Translation: CASSIGGGQALSYEQYF.

The rearrangement uses TRBV5-5 and TRBJ2-7, with 12 bases that match TRBD2. Germline CDR1 and CDR2: SGHKS and YYEKEE (reference sequence). There are 15 residues in the CDR3. V trimming: 3 bases; J trimming: 6 bases; junction bases outside the gene matches: 7. Here the CDR3 DNA reads TGTGCCAGCAGCTCGACTAGCGGGGGCCGGGGCGAGCAGTACTTC. It translates to CASSSTSGGRGEQYF. The full variable domain, rest sourced from reference TRBV5-5 and TRBJ2-7, is DAGVTQSPTHLIKTRGQQVTLRCSPISGHKSVSWYQQVLGQGPQFIFQYYEKEERGRGNFPDRFSARQFPNYSSELNVNALLLGDSALYLCASSSTSGGRGEQYFGPGTRLTVT.

The rearrangement links TRBV5-1 to TRBJ2-3; 8 bases fit TRBD2. V trimming: 3 bases; J trimming: 3 bases; junction bases outside the gene matches: 3. This CDR3 is built from 14 residues. Germline V gene sequence: CDR1 SGHRS, CDR2 YFSETQ. DNA for the CDR3: TGCGCCAGCAGCTCGGGACTAGAAACAGATACGCAGTATTTT. This encodes CASSSGLETDTQYF.

This clone was seen just once. The chain combines TRBV4-3 with TRBJ2-3; D uncertain. Trimming removed 1 base at V and 0 bases at J, with 11 bases between. The CDR3 is 16 residues long. The germline V gene has CDR1 LGHNA and CDR2 YSLEER. Here the CDR3 reads CASSQVAYPSTDTQYF. CDR3 DNA: TGCGCCAGCAGCCAAGTAGCCTACCCTAGCACAGATACGCAGTATTTT.

The chain has TRBV6-5 and TRBJ2-7, with 9 bases matching TRBD1. Unmatched junction bases numbered 6, after V lost 5 bases and J lost 4 bases. Germline CDR1 is MNHEY and CDR2 is SVGAGI. This CDR3 has 14 residues. This CDR3 is CASSPLGQGYEQYF. The CDR3 nucleotides are TGTGCCAGCAGTCCCCTTGGACAGGGGTACGAGCAGTACTTC.

The rearrangement uses TRBV5-1 and TRBJ2-5; 9 bases align to TRBD1. The CDR3 is 15 residues long. The junction had 9 bases not matched to a gene; V was cut back by 4 bases and J by 5 bases. Germline lookup yields CDR1 SGHRS and CDR2 YFSETQ. DNA for the CDR3: TGCGCCAGCAGCAAAGAGAACAGGGGGCTCGAGACCCAGTACTTC. Its protein product is CASSKENRGLETQYF.

V and J are TRBV10-3 and TRBJ1-2; the D gene is possibly TRBD1 (5 bases). CDR3 length: 12 residues. Trimming took 7 bases from V and 8 from J, leaving 14 bases between them. Germline V CDR1 and CDR2: ENHRY, SYGVKD. The CDR3, as DNA: TGTGCCATCATGTCCAGGGATGACGGCTACACCTTC. The encoded protein is CAIMSRDDGYTF.

The chain couples TRBV4-3 to TRBJ2-7; D unresolved. With 0 bases removed from V and 3 bases from J, the gap between germline ends came to 15 bases. The CDR3 loop spans 16 amino acids. The germline CDR1 and CDR2 sequences are LGHNA and YSLEER. CDR3 region: CASSQEWRRRIYEQYF. DNA of the CDR3: TGCGCCAGCAGCCAAGAATGGAGAAGAAGGATCTACGAGCAGTACTTC.

V and J are TRBV29-1 and TRBJ1-5; 8 bases agree with TRBD1. The trim removed 6 bases at V and 3 bases at J, leaving 7 bases unmatched. This CDR3 is 14 amino acids long. The germline V gene encodes CDR1 SQVTM and CDR2 ANQGSEA. CDR3 DNA sequence: TGCAGCGTCGAACCGGGACAGGTCAATCAGCCCCAGCATTTT. Residues: CSVEPGQVNQPQHF.

This rearrangement joins TRBV10-3 to TRBJ2-5; 8 bases align to TRBD1. V was pared by 3 bases and J by 2 bases, with 5 bases of the junction left unmatched. CDR1 and CDR2 from the germline V gene are ENHRY and SYGVKD. The CDR3 has 15 amino acids. The CDR3 bases are TGTGCCATCAGTGAAGACGGACAGGGACAAGAGACCCAGTACTTC. It is translated as CAISEDGQGQETQYF.

The genes are TRBV5-6 and TRBJ2-7; 9 bases fit TRBD1. The germline V gene encodes CDR1 SGHDT and CDR2 YYEEEE. Trimming removed 4 bases from V and 0 bases from J; junction bases left unmatched: 5. The CDR3 covers 15 residues. CDR3 nucleotides: TGTGCCAGCAGCAGGGGACAGGGCTACTCCTACGAGCAGTACTTC. Protein: CASSRGQGYSYEQYF. The variable domain in full, completed from reference TRBV5-6 and TRBJ2-7, reads DAGVTQSPTHLIKTRGQQVTLRCSPKSGHDTVSWYQQALGQGPQFIFQYYEEEERQRGNFPDRFSGHQFPNYSSELNVNALLLGDSALYLCASSRGQGYSYEQYFGPGTRLTVT.

The chain carries TRBV18 and TRBJ2-1; TRBD1 matches at 7 bases. V was clipped by 0 bases and J by 10 bases; unmatched bases: 9. CDR1 is KGHSH and CDR2 is LQKENI in the germline V gene. The CDR3 is made up of 15 amino acids. Here the CDR3 reads CASSPPGQQRFEQFF. Written as DNA, the CDR3 is TGTGCCAGCTCACCACCGGGACAGCAACGATTCGAGCAGTTCTTC.

The J gene is TRBJ2-1, the V gene TRBV19; 9 bases fit TRBD1. Looked up from germline, CDR1 is LNHDA and CDR2 is SQIVND (reference sequence). The CDR3 loop spans 17 amino acids. With V trimmed by 0 bases and J by 8 bases, 11 bases remained unmatched. The CDR3 bases are TGTGCCAGTAGTATAGATCTCCACAGGGGGCGACCATATGAGCAGTTCTTC. Translated: CASSIDLHRGRPYEQFF.

V gene TRBV7-8 combines with J gene TRBJ1-5; D unresolved. V was trimmed by 2 bases and J by 0 bases, leaving 8 bases between them. CDR1 is SGHVS, CDR2 FQNEAQ, per germline. The CDR3 runs 15 residues. CDR3 amino acids: CASSLFGDSNQPQHF. The CDR3 bases are TGTGCCAGCAGCTTATTCGGGGATAGCAATCAGCCCCAGCATTTT.

This chain connects TRBV28 to TRBJ1-2, with TRBD1 as a possible D gene (5 bases). The germline V gene encodes CDR1 MDHEN and CDR2 SYDVKM. The CDR3 has 14 amino acids. Trimming took 4 bases from V and 8 from J, leaving 17 bases between them. The CDR3, as DNA: TGTGCCAGCAGTTCAGGGTCAATCCTGGGAGGCTACACCTTC. This sequence encodes CASSSGSILGGYTF.

A few counts support this clone. The rearrangement uses TRBV5-4 and TRBJ1-3, with D perhaps TRBD1 (5 bases). The CDR3 length is 14 residues. Trimming cost V 4 bases and J 5 bases, with 13 bases left between them. In germline, CDR1 is SGHNT, CDR2 YYREEE (reference sequence). CDR3 residues: CASSPDPDRNTIYF. The CDR3 region has the DNA TGTGCCAGCAGCCCGGATCCGGACAGAAACACCATATATTTT.

This chain links TRBV5-1 with TRBJ1-6, with D possibly TRBD1 on 6 matching bases. The germline V gene encodes CDR1 SGHRS and CDR2 YFSETQ. The CDR3 is made up of 16 amino acids. V was shortened by 0 bases and J by 10 bases, with 17 bases between the two germline ends. The CDR3 DNA sequence: TGCGCCAGCAGCTTGGCCACCGGGACATCCAGGTCACCCCTCCACTTT. Translated: CASSLATGTSRSPLHF.

This clone was seen more than once but under ten times. V and J are TRBV5-6 and TRBJ2-7, with D possibly being TRBD1 (6 bases). V lost 5 bases, J lost 0 bases, and 21 bases lay in between. The CDR3 extends over 17 amino acids. Germline CDR1 reads SGHDT; CDR2 reads YYEEEE. CDR3: CASSLVRLAGDSYEQYF. The DNA for the CDR3 is TGTGCCAGCAGTCTGGTTCGGTTAGCAGGGGACTCCTACGAGCAGTACTTC.

The chain joins TRBV5-4 to TRBJ2-5; possibly TRBD1 for D (5 bases). V lost 5 bases, J lost 2 bases, and 13 bases lay in between. Germline CDR1 SGHNT, CDR2 YYREEE (reference sequence). This CDR3 is 14 amino acids long. The CDR3 loop reads CASRQGAQQETQYF. CDR3 in DNA: TGTGCCAGCAGACAAGGGGCGCAACAAGAGACCCAGTACTTC.

The gene calls are TRBV7-6 and TRBJ1-4; D call uncertain. The germline V gene has CDR1 SGHVS and CDR2 FNYEAQ. V was trimmed by 1 base and J by 7 bases, leaving 4 bases between them. This CDR3 comprises 12 residues. CDR3 region: CASSLDGEKLFF. The CDR3 DNA reads TGTGCCAGCAGCTTAGACGGTGAAAAACTGTTTTTT. Full variable domain (remainder filled in from reference TRBV7-6 and TRBJ1-4): GAGVSQSPRYKVTKRGQDVALRCDPISGHVSLYWYRQALGQGPEFLTYFNYEAQQDKSGLPNDRFSAERPEGSISTLTIQRTEQRDSAMYRCASSLDGEKLFFGSGTQLSVL.

The gene calls are TRBV28 and TRBJ1-1; TRBD1 might be the D (5 bases). CDR3 length: 14 amino acids. Germline V lookup: CDR1 MDHEN, CDR2 SYDVKM. V was trimmed by 5 bases and J by 5 bases, leaving 15 bases between them. The CDR3 sequence: CASSQTEGRTEAFF. CDR3 in DNA: TGTGCCAGCAGTCAGACAGAAGGAAGAACTGAAGCTTTCTTT. Drawing the rest from reference TRBV28 and TRBJ1-1, the complete variable domain is DVKVTQSSRYLVKRTGEKVFLECVQDMDHENMFWYRQDPGLGLRLIYFSYDVKMKEKGDIPEGYSVSREKKERFSLILESASTNQTSMYLCASSQTEGRTEAFFGQGTRLTVV.

This chain joins TRBV5-1 and TRBJ2-7; 7 nucleotides line up with TRBD1. V trimming: 5 bases; J trimming: 2 bases; junction bases outside the gene matches: 7. Germline CDR1 SGHRS, CDR2 YFSETQ. The CDR3 runs 14 residues. The CDR3 sequence is CASSVGTATYEQYF. The CDR3 DNA reads TGCGCCAGCAGTGTAGGGACAGCTACCTACGAGCAGTACTTC. The variable domain in full, completed from reference TRBV5-1 and TRBJ2-7, reads KAGVTQTPRYLIKTRGQQVTLSCSPISGHRSVSWYQQTPGQGLQFLFEYFSETQRNKGNFPGRFSGRQFSNSRSEMNVSTLELGDSALYLCASSVGTATYEQYFGPGTRLTVT.

V is TRBV6-1 and J is TRBJ1-1, with D unclear. Germline CDR1 MNHNS, CDR2 SASEGT. Trimming left V 3 bases short and J 5 bases short, with 28 bases between. There are 19 residues in the CDR3. DNA of the CDR3: TGTGCCAGCAGTGAGCTTTGGACTAGCGGGAGAGGGTACGGTACTGAAGCTTTCTTT. Translated, it gives CASSELWTSGRGYGTEAFF.

The chain joins TRBV5-1 to TRBJ2-7; D possibly corresponds to TRBD1 (5 bases). CDR1 is SGHRS and CDR2 is YFSETQ in the germline V gene. CDR3 length: 14 amino acids. With 1 base removed from V and 5 bases from J, the gap between germline ends came to 13 bases. CDR3 bases: TGCGCCAGCAGCTTGAGCCTCCCAGGGCACGAGCAGTACTTC. This codes for CASSLSLPGHEQYF.